What follows are 31 T cell receptor beta chains derived from one specimen sequenced in a study of blood T cell repertoires in COVID-19. Here immunoSEQ multiplex PCR was the method, and the copy in TCRdb shows in-frame clones only, minus some. The table shows 360,000 or so clones, with around four fifths occurring only once. Sequenced sample: PBMCs or T cells enriched from blood (not recorded which). Receptor source: a woman between 45 and 60 years old who had recovered from COVID-19.

This clone was counted a few times. The V call is TRBV19, the J call TRBJ2-5, with unresolved D. Trimming took off 4 bases at V and 0 bases at J, with 9 bases between the two ends. Looked up from germline, CDR1 is LNHDA and CDR2 is SQIVND (reference sequence). CDR3 length: 14 amino acids. CDR3 sequence (DNA): TGTGCCAGTAGTACCAACGGTTACCAAGAGACCCAGTACTTC. It codes for CASSTNGYQETQYF.

This chain connects TRBV5-1 to TRBJ2-7, with D uncertain. Germline CDR1 and CDR2: SGHRS and YFSETQ. With 0 bases removed from V and 0 bases from J, the gap between germline ends came to 7 bases. The CDR3 runs to 14 residues. CDR3 coding DNA: TGCGCCAGCAGCTTGGGCTCCAGCTCCTACGAGCAGTACTTC. Translated, it gives CASSLGSSSYEQYF.

V and J are TRBV5-4 and TRBJ2-3, with TRBD2 matching over 14 bases. This CDR3 comprises 18 residues. The trim removed 0 bases at V and 1 base at J, leaving 4 bases unmatched. Germline V gives CDR1 SGHNT, CDR2 YYREEE (reference sequence). The CDR3 sequence is CASSLAMGLAGGTDTQYF. Written as DNA, the CDR3 is TGTGCCAGCAGCTTGGCCATGGGACTAGCGGGAGGCACAGATACGCAGTATTTT.

The chain recombines TRBV29-1 with TRBJ1-2, with 7 bases aligning to TRBD1. With V trimmed by 3 bases and J by 0 bases, 10 bases remained unmatched. This CDR3 comprises 16 residues. Germline V lookup: CDR1 SQVTM, CDR2 ANQGSEA. The CDR3 reads CSVDTFGGQTNYGYTF. CDR3 bases: TGCAGCGTTGACACCTTCGGGGGACAGACTAACTATGGCTACACCTTC.

The chain joins TRBV19 to TRBJ2-2; 7 nucleotides agree with TRBD2. J was trimmed by 4 bases and V by 2 bases; bases with no gene match: 1. Germline V CDR1 and CDR2: LNHDA, SQIVND (reference sequence). The CDR3 extends over 14 amino acids. The CDR3 nucleotides are TGTGCCAGTAGTATAAGCGGGGCCACCGGGGAGCTGTTTTTT. Translating it yields CASSISGATGELFF.

A single count supports this clone. The chain is built from TRBV6-5 and TRBJ2-7; TRBD1 aligns across 8 bases. The CDR3 loop spans 12 amino acids. Germline loops: CDR1 MNHEY, CDR2 SVGAGI. The junction had 1 base not matched to a gene; V was cut back by 4 bases and J by 5 bases. CDR3 DNA sequence: TGTGCCAGCAGTTTACAGGGGGACGAGCAGTACTTC. It is translated as CASSLQGDEQYF.

This chain joins TRBV7-9 and TRBJ1-4; unclear D gene. The CDR3 runs to 14 residues. CDR1 and CDR2 from the germline V gene are SEHNR and FQNEAQ (reference sequence). Trimming cost V 2 bases and J 5 bases, with 9 bases left between them. For the CDR3, the DNA is TGTGCCAGCAGCTTATCGACGGGAAATGAAAAACTGTTTTTT. This gives the protein CASSLSTGNEKLFF.

This sequence joins TRBV30 and TRBJ2-3; no reliable D call. The germline gives CDR1 GTSNPN, CDR2 SVGIG (reference sequence). V was pared by 4 bases and J by 2 bases, with 13 bases between. This CDR3 has 14 amino acids. In nucleotides, the CDR3 is TGTGCCTGGAATCGCGGTAGCTTCACAGATACGCAGTATTTT. It yields the protein CAWNRGSFTDTQYF. The variable domain in full, completed from reference TRBV30 and TRBJ2-3, reads SQTIHQWPATLVQPVGSPLSLECTVEGTSNPNLYWYRQAAGRGLQLLFYSVGIGQISSEVPQNLSASRPQDRQFILSSKKLLLSDSGFYLCAWNRGSFTDTQYFGPGTRLTVL.

The rearrangement links TRBV5-1 to TRBJ1-1; TRBD1 matches 7 bases. This CDR3 has 14 amino acids. Germline V gives CDR1 SGHRS, CDR2 YFSETQ. V dropped 3 bases and J dropped 8; count of bases not matched to a gene: 10. The CDR3: CASSSKSQGVEAFF. CDR3 nucleotides: TGCGCCAGCAGCTCCAAATCCCAGGGGGTAGAAGCTTTCTTT.

This chain connects TRBV7-2 to TRBJ2-7, with TRBD1 identical over 8 bases. Trimming removed 0 bases from V and 4 bases from J; junction bases left unmatched: 5. The CDR3 runs to 15 residues. Germline V gene sequence: CDR1 SGHTA, CDR2 FQGNSA. The CDR3 protein is CASSLASQGGYEQYF. The CDR3 DNA reads as TGTGCCAGCAGCTTAGCGTCACAGGGGGGATACGAGCAGTACTTC.

This clone was counted only a few times. The chain carries TRBV7-8 and TRBJ1-6; D is ambiguous. The CDR3 extends over 13 amino acids. Germline-derived CDR1 and CDR2 are SGHVS and FQNEAQ. V was pared by 5 bases and J by 8 bases, with 10 bases between. The CDR3 sequence: CASSPRLDSPLHF. CDR3 sequence (DNA): TGTGCCAGCAGCCCACGATTAGATTCACCCCTCCACTTT.

This chain uses TRBV2 with TRBJ2-5; TRBD1 agrees at 7 bases. From germline, CDR1 is SNHLY and CDR2 FYNNEI. V shed 7 bases and J 6 bases; nucleotides not matched to a gene: 11. The CDR3 covers 14 residues. The CDR3 sequence: CASTTYRGVKTQYF. The CDR3 region has the DNA TGTGCCAGCACGACCTACAGGGGAGTAAAGACCCAGTACTTC. Together with reference TRBV2 and TRBJ2-5, the CDR3 gives the full variable domain: EPEVTQTPSHQVTQMGQEVILRCVPISNHLYFYWYRQILGQKVEFLVSFYNNEISEKSEIFDDQFSVERPDGSNFTLKIRSTKLEDSAMYFCASTTYRGVKTQYFGPGTRLLVL.

This clone has more than one count but fewer than ten. The chain uses TRBV30 and TRBJ2-7; 7 nucleotides align to TRBD1. V shed 5 bases and J 2 bases; nucleotides not matched to a gene: 6. The CDR3 runs to 13 residues. Germline CDR1 is GTSNPN and CDR2 is SVGIG (reference sequence). CDR3: CAWYRDRPYEQYF. For the CDR3, the DNA is TGTGCCTGGTACCGGGACAGACCCTACGAGCAGTACTTC.

V gene TRBV6-1 combines with J gene TRBJ1-2; D perhaps matches TRBD1 (5 bases). Germline V gene sequence: CDR1 MNHNS, CDR2 SASEGT. V shed 2 bases and J shed 2 bases, with 6 bases lying between them. The CDR3 contains 13 residues. The CDR3 coding sequence is TGTGCCAGCAGTGAAAGGACAAACTATGGCTACACCTTC. Its translation is CASSERTNYGYTF.

The chain joins TRBV3-1 (or the pseudogene TRBV3-2) to TRBJ2-4; 9 nucleotides agree with TRBD2. V lost 4 bases, J lost 6 bases, and 7 bases stayed unmatched. CDR1 and CDR2 from the germline V gene are LGHDT and YNNKEL (reference sequence). The CDR3 has 15 amino acids. In nucleotides, the CDR3 is TGTGCCAGCAGCCTCAGGACTAGCGTGTTAAACATTCAGTACTTC. Translated: CASSLRTSVLNIQYF.

The chain links TRBV9 to TRBJ2-7; D is perhaps TRBD2 (5 bases). The CDR3 extends over 16 amino acids. CDR1 and CDR2 from the germline V gene are SGDLS and YYNGEE. The V end lost 0 bases, the J end lost 5 bases, and 18 bases lay between the germline ends. The CDR3 bases are TGTGCCAGCAGCGTAGCTACCGGGTTGAGGGTCGACGAGCAGTACTTC. Protein: CASSVATGLRVDEQYF. The entire variable domain, with the rest obtained from reference TRBV9 and TRBJ2-7, is as follows: DSGVTQTPKHLITATGQRVTLRCSPRSGDLSVYWYQQSLDQGLQFLIQYYNGEERAKGNILERFSAQQFPDLHSELNLSSLELGDSALYFCASSVATGLRVDEQYFGPGTRLTVT.

This clone was recorded only once. The CDR3: CASSQVRGQLTDTQYF. In nucleotides, the CDR3 is TGCGCCAGCAGCCAAGTTCGCGGCCAACTCACAGATACGCAGTATTTT. The V and J genes are TRBV4-1 and TRBJ2-3, with unresolved D. The germline gives CDR1 MGHRA, CDR2 YSYEKL. This CDR3 has 16 amino acids. V gave up 1 base and J gave up 2 bases, with 13 bases separating them.

The chain joins TRBV28 to TRBJ1-3, with D possibly matching TRBD1 (6 bases). V lost 6 bases to trimming and J lost 3 bases, with 12 bases between them. The V gene's germline CDR1 is MDHEN and CDR2 SYDVKM. The CDR3 runs to 14 residues. CDR3 loop: CASSGQLGGNTIYF. For the CDR3, the DNA is TGTGCCAGCAGCGGACAGTTGGGTGGAAACACCATATATTTT.

The chain employs TRBV11-3 and TRBJ1-2, with TRBD1 matching 9 bases. The trim removed 0 bases at V and 6 bases at J, leaving 8 bases unmatched. The CDR3 runs 16 residues. CDR1 is SGHNT, CDR2 YENEEA, per germline. CDR3 protein: CASSLEGIRDRDGYTF. The DNA for the CDR3 is TGTGCCAGCAGCTTAGAGGGAATCCGGGACAGGGATGGCTACACCTTC. Drawing the rest from reference TRBV11-3 and TRBJ1-2, the complete variable domain is EAGVVQSPRYKIIEKKQPVAFWCNPISGHNTLYWYLQNLGQGPELLIRYENEEAVDDSQLPKDRFSAERLKGVDSTLKIQPAELGDSAVYLCASSLEGIRDRDGYTFGSGTRLTVV.

This chain connects TRBV6-5 to TRBJ1-3; 10 bases match TRBD1. The junction had 1 base not matched to a gene; V was cut back by 5 bases and J by 0 bases. This CDR3 is built from 15 residues. Per germline, CDR1 MNHEY and CDR2 SVGAGI. The CDR3 protein is CASSRTGGSGNTIYF. DNA of the CDR3: TGTGCCAGCAGTAGGACAGGGGGCTCTGGAAACACCATATATTTT.

The CDR3 spells CASSSPAGERYNEQFF. In DNA, the CDR3 is TGCGCCAGCAGCTCCCCAGCGGGAGAACGCTACAATGAGCAGTTCTTC. The V and J genes are TRBV5-1 and TRBJ2-1, with TRBD2 identical over 8 bases. The CDR3 is made up of 16 amino acids. Germline V gene lookup returns CDR1 SGHRS and CDR2 YFSETQ. V was pared by 3 bases and J by 3 bases, with 8 bases of the junction left unmatched. Full variable domain (outside the CDR3, taken from reference TRBV5-1 and TRBJ2-1): KAGVTQTPRYLIKTRGQQVTLSCSPISGHRSVSWYQQTPGQGLQFLFEYFSETQRNKGNFPGRFSGRQFSNSRSEMNVSTLELGDSALYLCASSSPAGERYNEQFFGPGTRLTVL.

This chain joins TRBV12-3 or TRBV12-4 and TRBJ2-3; D is perhaps TRBD2 (5 bases). The CDR3 has 11 residues. V shed 5 bases and J shed 6 bases, with 6 bases lying between them. DNA of the CDR3: TGTGCCAGCAGTGAGGGTGATACGCAGTATTTT. Translating it yields CASSEGDTQYF.

The chain combines TRBV5-1 with TRBJ2-1, with 10 positions matching TRBD2. V dropped 3 bases and J dropped 4; count of bases not matched to a gene: 4. This CDR3 contains 15 residues. Germline-derived CDR1 and CDR2 are SGHRS and YFSETQ. The CDR3 reads CASSSRTSGYNEQFF. The CDR3 DNA reads as TGCGCCAGCAGCTCCCGGACTAGCGGTTACAATGAGCAGTTCTTC. The complete variable domain, with remaining parts taken from reference TRBV5-1 and TRBJ2-1, reads KAGVTQTPRYLIKTRGQQVTLSCSPISGHRSVSWYQQTPGQGLQFLFEYFSETQRNKGNFPGRFSGRQFSNSRSEMNVSTLELGDSALYLCASSSRTSGYNEQFFGPGTRLTVL.

V usage is TRBV6-6 and J usage is TRBJ2-1; the D is unclear. V dropped 1 base and J dropped 0 bases, with 10 bases sitting between them. CDR1 and CDR2 from the germline V gene are MNHNY and SVGAGI (reference sequence). There are 16 residues in the CDR3. CDR3 sequence reads: CASSYFSPSSYNEQFF. The CDR3 DNA sequence: TGTGCCAGCAGTTACTTTTCGCCGAGCTCCTACAATGAGCAGTTCTTC.

The chain recombines TRBV6-5 with TRBJ2-7; D gene ambiguous. This CDR3 comprises 14 residues. Trimming took 8 bases from V and 5 from J, leaving 19 bases between them. Germline CDR1 reads MNHEY; CDR2 reads SVGAGI. CDR3 loop: CASADPYPQDEQYF. In DNA, the CDR3 is TGTGCCAGCGCCGACCCCTACCCTCAGGACGAGCAGTACTTC.

This clone was counted a single time. This chain connects TRBV30 to TRBJ2-5, with no clear D. V was trimmed by 0 bases and J by 10 bases, leaving 9 bases between them. Germline CDR1 GTSNPN, CDR2 SVGIG (reference sequence). The CDR3 loop spans 11 amino acids. The CDR3 region is CAWSVENLQYF. The CDR3 DNA is TGTGCCTGGAGTGTTGAGAATCTCCAGTACTTC. Using reference TRBV30 and TRBJ2-5 for the parts outside the CDR3, the full variable domain is SQTIHQWPATLVQPVGSPLSLECTVEGTSNPNLYWYRQAAGRGLQLLFYSVGIGQISSEVPQNLSASRPQDRQFILSSKKLLLSDSGFYLCAWSVENLQYFGPGTRLLVL.

This clone was seen only once. The rearrangement uses TRBV7-9 and TRBJ1-2, with D possibly matching TRBD1 (5 bases). Trimming took 2 bases from V and 8 from J, leaving 15 bases between them. This CDR3 contains 14 residues. The germline V gene has CDR1 SEHNR and CDR2 FQNEAQ (reference sequence). CDR3 in DNA: TGTGCCAGCAGCTTATTAGGAGGGGCCTGGGGCTACACCTTC. It translates to CASSLLGGAWGYTF.

The V call is TRBV5-1, the J call TRBJ2-5, with D possibly TRBD1 on 5 matching bases. V gave up 4 bases and J gave up 2 bases, with 12 bases separating them. Germline V lookup: CDR1 SGHRS, CDR2 YFSETQ. CDR3 length equals 14 residues. CDR3 coding DNA: TGCGCCAGCAGCGTTGGACAAATTCAAGAGACCCAGTACTTC. This sequence encodes CASSVGQIQETQYF.

V usage is TRBV25-1 and J usage is TRBJ1-6, with unresolved D. This CDR3 is 14 amino acids long. CDR1 is MGHDK and CDR2 is SYGVNS in the germline V gene. V dropped 8 bases and J dropped 7 bases, with 15 bases sitting between them. The CDR3 nucleotides are TGTGCCAGCTCCCGGGGAAACATCAATTCACCCCTCCACTTT. Amino acids: CASSRGNINSPLHF.

This chain uses TRBV10-3 with TRBJ2-3; 11 bases agree with TRBD1. Germline trimming cut 6 bases from V and 3 bases from J; bases unmatched to any gene: 11. Germline values: CDR1 ENHRY, CDR2 SYGVKD. This CDR3 region has 17 residues. The CDR3 protein is CAISRSRGDRGTDTQYF. The CDR3 DNA is TGTGCCATCAGCCGATCAAGGGGGGACAGGGGGACAGATACGCAGTATTTT.

This sequence joins TRBV7-9 and TRBJ1-2, with D possibly TRBD1 on 6 matching bases. The CDR3 spans 14 residues. With 7 bases removed from V and 6 bases from J, the gap between germline ends came to 18 bases. Germline V gives CDR1 SEHNR, CDR2 FQNEAQ (reference sequence). The CDR3 spells CASTAMGGANGYTF. The DNA of the CDR3 is TGTGCCAGCACCGCCATGGGGGGGGCCAATGGCTACACCTTC.